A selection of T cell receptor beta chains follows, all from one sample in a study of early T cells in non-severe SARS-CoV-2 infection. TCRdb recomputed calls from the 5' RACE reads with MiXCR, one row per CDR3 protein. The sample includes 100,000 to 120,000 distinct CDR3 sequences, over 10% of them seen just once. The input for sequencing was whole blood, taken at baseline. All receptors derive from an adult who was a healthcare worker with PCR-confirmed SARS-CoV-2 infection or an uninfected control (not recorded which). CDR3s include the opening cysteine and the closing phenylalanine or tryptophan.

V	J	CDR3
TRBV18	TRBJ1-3	CASSLSYSGNTIYF
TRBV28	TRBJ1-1	CASPAPGQRLNTEAFF
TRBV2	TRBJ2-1	CASSALGPEGNEQFF
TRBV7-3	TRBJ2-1	CASSLIGQGVNEQFF
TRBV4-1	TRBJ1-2	CASSHDRTAYGYTF
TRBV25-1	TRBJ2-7	CASSGHFYEQYF
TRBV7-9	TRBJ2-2	CASSLTLGHPTGELFF
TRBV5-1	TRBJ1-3	CASSPGPRNTIYF
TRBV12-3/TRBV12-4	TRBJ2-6	CASSLSMGANVLTF
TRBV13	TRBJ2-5	CASSSQGHTQETQYF
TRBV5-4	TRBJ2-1	CASSSARDFYNEQFF
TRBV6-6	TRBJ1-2	CASAWDTEGYTF
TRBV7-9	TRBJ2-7	CASSHGTAREQYF
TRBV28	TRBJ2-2	CASSPRGSGRAAAGELFF
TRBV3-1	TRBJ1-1	CASSQRGSTEAFF
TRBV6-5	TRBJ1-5	CASSYKGSNQPQHF
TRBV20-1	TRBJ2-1	CSAGTAERAYNEQFF
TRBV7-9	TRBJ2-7	CASSGPGLAVFIYEQYF
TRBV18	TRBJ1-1	CASSPQGQGNTEAFF
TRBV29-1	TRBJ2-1	CTTRSASYNEQFF
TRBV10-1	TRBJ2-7	CASSPGTDYEQYF
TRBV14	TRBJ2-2	CASSQVDGNGELFF
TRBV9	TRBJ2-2	CASSVGSGYTGELFF
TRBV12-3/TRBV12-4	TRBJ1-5	CASSFGPKQPQHF
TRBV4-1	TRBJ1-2	CASSQDERTGASARGYTF
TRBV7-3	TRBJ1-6	CASSLSVGSPLHF
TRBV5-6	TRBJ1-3	CASSYYGQVPGNTIYF
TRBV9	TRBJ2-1	CASNLADSNEQFF
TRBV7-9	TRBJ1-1	CASSLPEGEAFF
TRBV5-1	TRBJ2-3	CASSVALTSGSSTDTQYF
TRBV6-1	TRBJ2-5	CASSHLAGSYF
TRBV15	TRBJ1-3	CATSRDLIGSSGNTIYF
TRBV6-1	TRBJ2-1	CASTKRTESYNEQFF
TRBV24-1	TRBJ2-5	CATEGRGEETQYF
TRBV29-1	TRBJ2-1	CSVVDRGNNEQFF
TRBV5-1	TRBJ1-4	CASSLWGHDEKLFF
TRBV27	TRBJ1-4	CASSWDRPGAATNEKLFF